This T cell receptor beta chain was captured by sequencing in a study of cytomegalovirus exposure and HLA in healthy donors. The table lists this clone with a few counts. The antigen is unknown. Regarding the study as a whole: The listing of 150 to 200 TCR beta chains classed them as cytomegalovirus-associated. Common viral pathogens (according to a later analysis) appeared linked to several of the most significant clusters.

The primer mix had 60 Vbeta and 13 Jbeta primers. Original processing notes: Tens of millions of unique TCR beta chains, some 11 million shared, were counted in a later analysis. Using immunoSEQ multiplex PCR, the repertoire was profiled, and TCRdb retains in-frame clones only, with some absent. From that table come the V and J calls and clone size; the DNA was used to work out D and trimming. The sample has over 100,000 clones; over 60% are singletons. The CDR3 contains 16 residues. Germline CDR1 and CDR2: MNHNS and SASEGT. V trimming: 4 bases; J trimming: 7 bases; junction bases outside the gene matches: 13.

This TCR was sampled from a female donor in good health and CMV-seronegative. The chain recombines TRBV6-1 with TRBJ1-5; the match to TRBD1 covers 7 bases. Sequencing used PBMCs. CDR3 DNA sequence: TGTGCCAGCAGTGGGTCAGTCGAAGGGGGCGGACAGCCCCAGCATTTT. This encodes CASSGSVEGGGQPQHF.